The 8 T cell receptor beta chains below come from one sample, sequenced in a study of identical twins. TCRdb reprocessed the 5' RACE reads with MiXCR, giving one entry per CDR3 protein. The repertoire holds roughly 240,000 distinct CDR3 sequences, 6% to 8.5% seen once, with around 5% in the top ten. Another study also made use of these data, one on yellow fever vaccine responses in identical twins.

Sequencing was carried out using CD8+ T cells sorted from blood. These receptors came from a woman aged 18 to 35 in good health.

This chain connects TRBV5-1 to TRBJ1-1, with a tentative D call TRBD1 (5 bases). V gave up 3 bases and J gave up 2 bases, with 8 bases separating them. Germline V lookup: CDR1 SGHRS, CDR2 YFSETQ. This CDR3 spans 13 amino acids. The CDR3, as DNA: TGCGCCAGCAGCTGGGGCCCTAACACTGAAGCTTTCTTT. Its protein is CASSWGPNTEAFF.

This clonotype came up many times. The chain is built from TRBV29-1 and TRBJ2-1; 7 bases are shared with TRBD2. Trimming at V came to 7 bases and at J to 0 bases, leaving 6 bases not matched to a gene. Germline values: CDR1 SQVTM, CDR2 ANQGSEA. This CDR3 contains 14 residues. CDR3 nucleotide sequence: TGCAGCGCAAGGGAGGGCAGCTCCTACAATGAGCAGTTCTTC. Its translation is CSAREGSSYNEQFF.

This chain joins TRBV7-9 and TRBJ2-5; no definite D call. V was pared by 1 base and J by 4 bases, with 13 bases between. This CDR3 comprises 15 residues. The germline V gene has CDR1 SEHNR and CDR2 FQNEAQ (reference sequence). Written as DNA, the CDR3 is TGTGCCAGCAGCTTAGGCTTGGAGCCCGGAGAGACCCAGTACTTC. Protein product: CASSLGLEPGETQYF.

The chain recombines TRBV2 with TRBJ2-3; D unresolved. V was pared by 1 base and J by 0 bases, with 8 bases between. The CDR3 totals 15 residues. CDR1 and CDR2 (germline): SNHLY, FYNNEI. DNA for the CDR3: TGTGCCAGCAGTGAAGTCGGTTATAGCACAGATACGCAGTATTTT. It translates to CASSEVGYSTDTQYF. The full variable domain, rest sourced from reference TRBV2 and TRBJ2-3, is EPEVTQTPSHQVTQMGQEVILRCVPISNHLYFYWYRQILGQKVEFLVSFYNNEISEKSEIFDDQFSVERPDGSNFTLKIRSTKLEDSAMYFCASSEVGYSTDTQYFGPGTRLTVL.

This clonotype has only a few counts. The chain joins TRBV7-8 to TRBJ1-5; the D is unclear. Per germline, CDR1 SGHVS and CDR2 FQNEAQ. The V and J ends lost 5 bases and 3 bases respectively, with 14 bases between them. CDR3 length: 15 residues. The CDR3 here is CASSKLDEANQPQHF. CDR3 sequence (DNA): TGTGCCAGCAGCAAATTGGACGAAGCCAATCAGCCCCAGCATTTT. The whole variable domain, filled in from reference TRBV7-8 and TRBJ1-5, reads GAGVSQSPRYKVAKRGQDVALRCDPISGHVSLFWYQQALGQGPEFLTYFQNEAQLDKSGLPSDRFFAERPEGSVSTLKIQRTQQEDSAVYLCASSKLDEANQPQHFGDGTRLSIL.

The rearrangement joins TRBV7-9 to TRBJ2-2; TRBD2 aligns across 9 bases. CDR1 and CDR2 from the germline V gene are SEHNR and FQNEAQ (reference sequence). Unmatched junction bases numbered 5, after V lost 3 bases and J lost 3 bases. The CDR3 contains 16 residues. The DNA of the CDR3 is TGTGCCAGCAGCTTTGAGCGGGAGGTAGACACCGGGGAGCTGTTTTTT. Translating it yields CASSFEREVDTGELFF.

In its sample, this clonotype was seen a few times. This rearrangement joins TRBV25-1 to TRBJ2-3; D gene uncertain. The CDR3 has 10 amino acids. The germline V gene has CDR1 MGHDK and CDR2 SYGVNS. Trimming pared 10 bases from V and 2 bases from J, leaving 4 bases between. CDR3 nucleotides: TGTGCCACCGCCACAGATACGCAGTATTTT. This codes for CATATDTQYF.

The chain employs TRBV28 and TRBJ2-5, with D uncertain. This CDR3 spans 14 amino acids. Between the trimmed V and J ends, which lost 7 bases and 4 bases, there was a span of 16 bases. Germline V lookup: CDR1 MDHEN, CDR2 SYDVKM. The CDR3 region has the DNA TGTGCCAGCACCCTGCCCCCCTCCCTAGAGACCCAGTACTTC. It yields the protein CASTLPPSLETQYF.